This T cell receptor beta chain appears in the sequencing data of a study of CD8 T cells in Susac syndrome (dated by TCRdb to the late 2010s). Regarding the complete study: Of the Susac syndrome patients who were sequenced, roughly eight were in clinical remission while roughly six had clinically active disease. Whether CD8+ T cell activation and differentiation in Susac syndrome was antigen driven was tested using repertoire sequencing. At the time of blood withdrawal, Susac syndrome patients were either therapy-naive, taking corticosteroids (with some also receiving IVIg), or on IVIg alone. Study-level results and caveats: The TCR sequencing and HLA analysis was acknowledged to have included a relatively small number of individuals. The CD4+ T cell repertoire of patients with Susac syndrome showed no detectable clonal expansion.

The CDR3 spans 15 residues, from the cysteine through the phenylalanine. Solely the CDR3 DNA is kept, with 45 bases framed from the first base. According to the germline V gene, CDR1 reads KGHSH and CDR2 reads LQKENI. V was cut back by 4 bases and J by 1 base, leaving a gap of 11 bases between them. RNA was extracted using the RNeasy kit, and about 0.45 to 1 ug of the RNA was reverse transcribed with random hexamers. TCR beta CDR3 regions were amplified with the immunoSEQ multiplex PCR assay covering 54 Vbeta and 13 Jbeta segments. To correct PCR amplification bias, a synthetic template baseline was used for both primer optimization and computational correction. The authors' pipeline ran thus. Only productive sequences were kept, with reads annotated to V, D and J genes according to IMGT and analyzed in immunoSEQ Analyzer. Clonality was computed as one minus Shannon entropy normalized by log2 of the number of productive unique sequences. Public and private clones were assessed among the 100 most prevalent clones of each patient and control. Clones were defined as Susac-specific if absent from the healthy and MS cohorts, from 1052 published viral clones and from other ImmuneACCESS disease sequences. In TCRdb, the public reads were trimmed at Q25 with fastp and aligned with MiXCR, with productive beta chains retained. Identical CDR3 proteins give one entry, which carries the most common genes and DNA. In this record, the V and J calls reflect TCRdb's handling and not the investigators' own analysis. This sample is represented by under 200,000 distinct CDR3 sequences; 90% to 95% of them were singletons. The ten biggest clones cover around 0.079% of the sample.

Points on this clonotype: Its recognized antigen is unknown. Per-base qualities were not stored, and no clone one base away is much larger.

Peripheral blood CD8+ and CD4+ T cells from healthy donors, Susac syndrome patients and multiple sclerosis patients were profiled using high-throughput TCR beta sequencing. The Susac syndrome patients fulfilled recently defined diagnostic criteria for either definite or probable disease. Bulk CD8+ and CD4+ T cells were purified by magnetic negative isolation, while CD8+ TEMRA cells were enriched using FACS. Blood was drawn into EDTA tubes, processed within 24 hours, and PBMCs were isolated by density gradient centrifugation. PBMCs intended for TCR sequencing were cryopreserved in liquid nitrogen and thawed later in a water bath at 37 degrees C. Purity of sorted or isolated CD4+, CD8+ and CD8+ TEMRA cells was at least 90%.

The chain joins TRBV18 to TRBJ2-1; D gene: possibly TRBD1, on 5 matching bases. The sequenced material came from CD4+ T cells from PBMCs. The clonotype was recovered from a human donor with Susac syndrome. The CDR3 region has the sequence CASSHLRQSYNEQFF. The nucleotide sequence is TGTGCCAGCTCACACCTTCGACAGTCCTACAATGAGCAGTTCTTC.